This T cell receptor (beta chain) was sequenced during a study of blood T cell repertoires in COVID-19. Across the study: Researchers got acute and convalescent COVID-19 samples from the United States, Italy and Spain. T cells, B-cell-depleted T cells, or PBMCs provided the cDNA or gDNA that served as material.

Germline CDR1 is SGDLS and CDR2 is YYNGEE. The V end lost 0 bases, the J end lost 2 bases, and 9 bases lay between the germline ends. The CDR3 spans 15 residues. The authors' processing: The authors estimated nucleated cell counts from reference gene primer amplification. The repertoire was sequenced with immunoSEQ multiplex PCR; TCRdb's copy has only in-frame clones and lacks some. V, J and clone size derive from that table, while D and trimming were established from the DNA sequence. The profile shows 56,000 or so clones, 86% of them singletons. V usage is TRBV9 and J usage is TRBJ2-1, with D perhaps matching TRBD1 (6 bases). This clonotype was obtained from a human donor in a cohort sampled during active COVID-19. Sequencing input: peripheral blood. This CDR3 is CASSVEGDTYNEQFF. Written as DNA, the CDR3 is TGTGCCAGCAGCGTAGAGGGGGACACCTACAATGAGCAGTTCTTC. Variable domain in full (rest from reference TRBV9 and TRBJ2-1): DSGVTQTPKHLITATGQRVTLRCSPRSGDLSVYWYQQSLDQGLQFLIQYYNGEERAKGNILERFSAQQFPDLHSELNLSSLELGDSALYFCASSVEGDTYNEQFFGPGTRLTVL.